One sample yielded the 29 T cell receptor beta chains listed below, sequenced in a study of radiotherapy plus CTLA-4 blockade in lung cancer. Measured with immunoSEQ multiplex PCR; TCRdb has only the in-frame clones, and not every one. The profile shows about 45,000 clones, roughly 65% of them singletons. Sequenced material: peripheral blood, taken from a patient treated with radiotherapy plus ipilimumab. The receptor set was obtained from a human donor with non-small cell lung cancer who had a partial response to radiotherapy plus ipilimumab.

This clone was observed once. J is TRBJ2-3 and V is TRBV6-1; D is unclear. V was cut by 1 base and J by 2 bases, with 4 bases left in between. There are 13 residues in the CDR3. Per germline, CDR1 MNHNS and CDR2 SASEGT. As DNA, the CDR3 is TGTGCCAGCAGTGAAGTATACACAGATACGCAGTATTTT. Encoded protein: CASSEVYTDTQYF.

The genes are TRBV10-3 and TRBJ2-7, with 9 bases lining up with TRBD1. The germline CDR1 and CDR2 sequences are ENHRY and SYGVKD. The CDR3 totals 14 residues. Unmatched junction bases numbered 3, after V lost 4 bases and J lost 2 bases. For the CDR3, the DNA is TGTGCCATCAGTGGGGGGGACAGGGCCTACGAGCAGTACTTC. Translated, it gives CAISGGDRAYEQYF.

In this sample, this clone turned up once. The rearrangement uses TRBV5-5 and TRBJ1-2, with unresolved D. There are 14 residues in the CDR3. Germline V lookup: CDR1 SGHKS, CDR2 YYEKEE (reference sequence). The germline V and J ends were trimmed by 0 bases and 3 bases, with 9 bases remaining between them. The chain's CDR3 is CASSLELADYGYTF. The CDR3 coding sequence is TGTGCCAGCAGCTTGGAACTGGCGGACTATGGCTACACCTTC. Using reference TRBV5-5 and TRBJ1-2 for the parts outside the CDR3, the full variable domain is DAGVTQSPTHLIKTRGQQVTLRCSPISGHKSVSWYQQVLGQGPQFIFQYYEKEERGRGNFPDRFSARQFPNYSSELNVNALLLGDSALYLCASSLELADYGYTFGSGTRLTVV.

V is TRBV6-5 and J is TRBJ1-6, with D uncertain. The CDR3 is 12 residues long. The germline CDR1 and CDR2 sequences are MNHEY and SVGAGI. V lost 7 bases and J 9 bases, leaving 10 bases between the germline ends. CDR3 nucleotides: TGTGCCAGCACCTACCGGGGTTCACCCCTCCACTTT. This gives the protein CASTYRGSPLHF.

This chain joins TRBV7-9 and TRBJ2-1, with TRBD1 matching 10 bases. The CDR3 runs 16 residues. With 5 bases clipped from V and 4 bases from J, the junction kept 8 bases outside the gene matches. Germline-derived CDR1 and CDR2 are SEHNR and FQNEAQ (reference sequence). DNA of the CDR3: TGTGCCAGCAGCGCCACCGGGACAGGGGCTTACAATGAGCAGTTCTTC. Translated: CASSATGTGAYNEQFF. The entire variable domain, with the rest obtained from reference TRBV7-9 and TRBJ2-1, is as follows: DTGVSQNPRHKITKRGQNVTFRCDPISEHNRLYWYRQTLGQGPEFLTYFQNEAQLEKSRLLSDRFSAERPKGSFSTLEIQRTEQGDSAMYLCASSATGTGAYNEQFFGPGTRLTVL.

V is TRBV30 and J is TRBJ2-5; D possibly corresponds to TRBD2 (6 bases). The CDR3 is 14 amino acids. V gave up 1 base and J gave up 1 base, with 10 bases separating them. The germline V gene encodes CDR1 GTSNPN and CDR2 SVGIG (reference sequence). The CDR3 loop is CAWSGVGGQETQYF. The DNA of the CDR3 is TGTGCCTGGAGTGGGGTCGGGGGCCAAGAGACCCAGTACTTC.

This clone has a handful of counts. This sequence joins TRBV2 and TRBJ1-1; 7 positions match TRBD1. Losses at the gene ends were 7 bases for V and 6 bases for J; bases not matched to a gene: 11. This CDR3 spans 14 amino acids. Germline CDR1 and CDR2: SNHLY and FYNNEI. CDR3 sequence (DNA): TGTGCCAGCACCCGAAAGGGGGCCAGCGCTGAAGCTTTCTTT. Translation gives CASTRKGASAEAFF.

The chain uses TRBV2 and TRBJ1-2; D may be TRBD1 (5 bases). V was pared by 6 bases and J by 5 bases, with 16 bases between. Germline values: CDR1 SNHLY, CDR2 FYNNEI. CDR3 length: 14 residues. Here the CDR3 DNA reads TGTGCCAGCAGGCAGGGCTCGAACTCATATGGCTACACCTTC. Protein: CASRQGSNSYGYTF. Drawing the rest from reference TRBV2 and TRBJ1-2, the complete variable domain is EPEVTQTPSHQVTQMGQEVILRCVPISNHLYFYWYRQILGQKVEFLVSFYNNEISEKSEIFDDQFSVERPDGSNFTLKIRSTKLEDSAMYFCASRQGSNSYGYTFGSGTRLTVV.

This rearrangement joins TRBV5-4 to TRBJ1-1; D might be TRBD1 (5 bases). CDR3 size: 13 residues. In germline, CDR1 is SGHNT, CDR2 YYREEE (reference sequence). V dropped 4 bases and J dropped 6 bases, with 13 bases sitting between them. CDR3: CASSPLPGAEAFF. As DNA, the CDR3 is TGTGCCAGCAGCCCGTTACCGGGGGCTGAAGCTTTCTTT.

The V gene is TRBV29-1, the J gene TRBJ2-2; 8 bases agree with TRBD1. The CDR3 extends over 14 amino acids. V lost 4 bases and J lost 7; bases outside the gene matches: 8. Per the germline V gene, CDR1 is SQVTM and CDR2 is ANQGSEA. The CDR3 region has the DNA TGCAGCGTTGGTGGGCAGGGGGCAAACGGGGAGCTGTTTTTT. Encoded protein: CSVGGQGANGELFF.

This clone was counted only a few times. The V gene is TRBV19, the J gene TRBJ1-2; no clear D. Trimming stripped 5 bases from V and 3 bases from J, with 13 bases between. This CDR3 has 14 residues. Per germline, CDR1 LNHDA and CDR2 SQIVND (reference sequence). The CDR3 here is CASSHRGSHYGYTF. The CDR3 coding sequence is TGTGCCAGTAGTCATCGAGGGTCCCACTATGGCTACACCTTC.

The chain carries TRBV25-1 and TRBJ2-2; D might be TRBD1 (5 bases). The CDR3 covers 15 residues. Trimming removed 4 bases at V and 6 bases at J, with 15 bases between. Germline V lookup: CDR1 MGHDK, CDR2 SYGVNS. CDR3 bases: TGTGCCAGCAGTGGCGTAGGGGTATTTGCCGGGGAGCTGTTTTTT. This gives the protein CASSGVGVFAGELFF.

The CDR3 loop is CASSNGQGGNEQFF. CDR3 DNA: TGCGCCAGCAGCAATGGCCAGGGAGGCAATGAGCAGTTCTTC. The chain employs TRBV4-1 and TRBJ2-1, with a tentative D call TRBD2 (6 bases). The CDR3 loop spans 14 amino acids. The V gene's germline CDR1 is MGHRA and CDR2 YSYEKL. Trimming pared 5 bases from V and 6 bases from J, leaving 14 bases between.

The gene calls are TRBV2 and TRBJ2-7; the match to TRBD1 covers 8 bases. The germline V gene encodes CDR1 SNHLY and CDR2 FYNNEI. This CDR3 contains 14 residues. Unmatched junction bases numbered 3, after V lost 3 bases and J lost 2 bases. CDR3 DNA sequence: TGTGCCAGCAGTGATGGGACAGGTCCCTACGAGCAGTACTTC. Translation gives CASSDGTGPYEQYF.

V is TRBV14 and J is TRBJ2-2; 8 nucleotides agree with TRBD1. CDR3 length: 15 amino acids. Germline V CDR1 and CDR2: SGHDN, FVKESK. V lost 1 base and J lost 4; bases outside the gene matches: 2. The CDR3: CASSQAGGGTGELFF. DNA of the CDR3: TGTGCCAGCAGCCAAGCAGGGGGCGGCACCGGGGAGCTGTTTTTT.

This clone was found once. The V and J genes are TRBV5-6 and TRBJ1-6; 11 nucleotides agree with TRBD1. The CDR3 is 16 amino acids. J was trimmed by 8 bases and V by 5 bases; bases with no gene match: 9. CDR1 and CDR2 from the germline V gene are SGHDT and YYEEEE. As DNA, the CDR3 is TGTGCCAGCAGTCAAGGACAGGGGGCATCGCATTCACCCCTCCACTTT. Protein: CASSQGQGASHSPLHF.

This chain links TRBV7-6 with TRBJ2-7; 9 bases are shared with TRBD1. V shed 3 bases, J shed 6 bases, and the junction held 6 bases outside the gene matches. Germline V gene lookup returns CDR1 SGHVS and CDR2 FNYEAQ. This CDR3 has 14 residues. The CDR3 region has the DNA TGTGCCAGCAGCTTTAAGGACAGGGGAGGCGAGCAGTACTTC. Protein sequence: CASSFKDRGGEQYF.

The chain recombines TRBV6-5 with TRBJ1-5; TRBD1 matches at 9 bases. Germline V lookup: CDR1 MNHEY, CDR2 SVGAGI. The CDR3 is 14 amino acids. With V trimmed by 6 bases and J by 7 bases, 7 bases remained unmatched. The CDR3: CASSRQGVSQPQHF. CDR3 nucleotide sequence: TGTGCCAGCAGCCGACAGGGGGTAAGCCAGCCCCAGCATTTT.

The V call is TRBV27, the J call TRBJ1-1; D gene ambiguous. From germline, CDR1 is MNHEY and CDR2 SMNVEV (reference sequence). Trimming stripped 3 bases from V and 8 bases from J, with 13 bases between. There are 13 residues in the CDR3. The CDR3 sequence: CASSFGSQAEAFF. CDR3 DNA sequence: TGTGCCAGCAGTTTTGGGTCTCAGGCCGAAGCTTTCTTT.

This clone was seen only a few times. J is TRBJ2-1 and V is TRBV10-3, with 15 bases fitting TRBD2. Losses at the gene ends were 4 bases for V and 7 bases for J; bases not matched to a gene: 8. CDR3 size: 17 residues. Germline assignment: CDR1 ENHRY and CDR2 SYGVKD. The CDR3 region has the DNA TGTGCCATCAGTGGAGGACTAGCGGGAGGGCGCGTGAATGAGCAGTTCTTC. Its translation: CAISGGLAGGRVNEQFF.

The genes are TRBV19 and TRBJ1-2; D is possibly TRBD1 (6 bases). CDR1 is LNHDA and CDR2 is SQIVND in the germline V gene (reference sequence). V lost 7 bases and J 1 base, leaving 13 bases between the germline ends. The CDR3 has 14 amino acids. In nucleotides, the CDR3 is TGTGCCAGTACCATAGCGGGACATAACTATGGCTACACCTTC. It yields the protein CASTIAGHNYGYTF.

The rearrangement links TRBV7-6 to TRBJ1-5, with TRBD1 identical over 7 bases. J lost 2 bases, V lost 5 bases, and 6 bases had no gene match. The CDR3 is 15 residues long. The germline V gene has CDR1 SGHVS and CDR2 FNYEAQ. The DNA for the CDR3 is TGTGCCAGCAGCCTCCGGACAGGCCGCAATCAGCCCCAGCATTTT. Translation gives CASSLRTGRNQPQHF.

This clone was picked up a small number of times. The chain couples TRBV5-1 to TRBJ2-3; 8 positions agree with TRBD2. The V and J ends lost 1 base and 0 bases, in that order; junction bases with no gene match: 7. Germline V CDR1 and CDR2: SGHRS, YFSETQ. This CDR3 has 17 residues. The CDR3 DNA follows: TGCGCCAGCAGCTTGAGCGGGAGTTGGGTTAGCACAGATACGCAGTATTTT. It yields the protein CASSLSGSWVSTDTQYF.

V usage is TRBV27 and J usage is TRBJ2-5; weak D call: TRBD2 (5 bases). This CDR3 region has 12 residues. Trimming took off 6 bases at V and 4 bases at J, with 9 bases between the two ends. The germline V gene has CDR1 MNHEY and CDR2 SMNVEV (reference sequence). The DNA of the CDR3 is TGTGCCAGCAGCACCCGGGGAGAGACCCAGTACTTC. It specifies CASSTRGETQYF.

This sequence joins TRBV5-1 and TRBJ2-1; 8 positions agree with TRBD2. The V gene end was trimmed by 7 bases and the J gene end by 5 bases; junction bases not matched to a gene: 11. The CDR3 has 15 residues. Germline values: CDR1 SGHRS, CDR2 YFSETQ. The CDR3 protein is CASAGYAGGHNEQFF. The CDR3 coding sequence is TGCGCCAGCGCGGGGTACGCGGGAGGTCACAATGAGCAGTTCTTC. The full variable domain, in which reference TRBV5-1 and TRBJ2-1 provide the parts outside the CDR3, is KAGVTQTPRYLIKTRGQQVTLSCSPISGHRSVSWYQQTPGQGLQFLFEYFSETQRNKGNFPGRFSGRQFSNSRSEMNVSTLELGDSALYLCASAGYAGGHNEQFFGPGTRLTVL.

This clone came up a few times. Distinct nucleotide sequences in the sample also encode this CDR3. V is TRBV5-5 and J is TRBJ1-5; D possibly corresponds to TRBD1 (6 bases). Between the trimmed V and J ends, which lost 2 bases and 4 bases, there was a span of 10 bases. Germline CDR1 is SGHKS and CDR2 is YYEKEE (reference sequence). This CDR3 has 14 amino acids. CDR3 protein: CASSLQRGNQPQHF. CDR3 coding DNA: TGTGCCAGCAGCTTACAGAGGGGGAATCAGCCCCAGCATTTT.

This clone came up a few times. V is TRBV7-9 and J is TRBJ2-3; 14 nucleotides line up with TRBD2. The CDR3 has 15 residues. Germline assignment: CDR1 SEHNR and CDR2 FQNEAQ (reference sequence). V trimming: 5 bases; J trimming: 5 bases; junction bases outside the gene matches: 3. The CDR3 DNA is TGTGCCAGCAGCCGACTAGCGGGAGGGGAAGATACGCAGTATTTT. It encodes CASSRLAGGEDTQYF.

V and J are TRBV18 and TRBJ2-3, with D possibly matching TRBD1 (6 bases). This CDR3 contains 15 residues. Germline assignment: CDR1 KGHSH and CDR2 LQKENI. The ends were cut back, 4 bases at V and 3 bases at J, with 14 bases in the middle. For the CDR3, the DNA is TGTGCCAGCTCACTGAAACTAGGGGGTACAGATACGCAGTATTTT. Translated: CASSLKLGGTDTQYF.

This chain uses TRBV16 with TRBJ1-5, with TRBD1 matching over 10 bases. V shed 4 bases and J 2 bases; nucleotides not matched to a gene: 2. CDR1 is KGHSY, CDR2 FQNENV, per germline. The CDR3 is made up of 15 amino acids. In DNA, the CDR3 is TGTGCCAGCAGCCCGACAGGGGGCGGCAATCAGCCCCAGCATTTT. Protein product: CASSPTGGGNQPQHF. Based on the CDR3 plus reference TRBV16 and TRBJ1-5, the full variable domain is GEEVAQTPKHLVRGEGQKAKLYCAPIKGHSYVFWYQQVLKNEFKFLISFQNENVFDETGMPKERFSAKCLPNSPCSLEIQATKLEDSAVYFCASSPTGGGNQPQHFGDGTRLSIL.